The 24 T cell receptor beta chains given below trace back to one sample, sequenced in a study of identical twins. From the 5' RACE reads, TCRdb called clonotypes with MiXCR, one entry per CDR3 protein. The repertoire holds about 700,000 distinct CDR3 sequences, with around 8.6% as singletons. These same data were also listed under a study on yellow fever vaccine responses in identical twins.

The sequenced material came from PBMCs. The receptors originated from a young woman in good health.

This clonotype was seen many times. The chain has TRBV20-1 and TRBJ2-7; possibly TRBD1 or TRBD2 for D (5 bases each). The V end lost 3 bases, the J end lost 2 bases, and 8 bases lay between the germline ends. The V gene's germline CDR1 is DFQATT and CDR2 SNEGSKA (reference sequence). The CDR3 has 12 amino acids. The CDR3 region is CSARSGPYEQYF. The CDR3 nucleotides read TGCAGTGCTAGGTCGGGACCCTACGAGCAGTACTTC.

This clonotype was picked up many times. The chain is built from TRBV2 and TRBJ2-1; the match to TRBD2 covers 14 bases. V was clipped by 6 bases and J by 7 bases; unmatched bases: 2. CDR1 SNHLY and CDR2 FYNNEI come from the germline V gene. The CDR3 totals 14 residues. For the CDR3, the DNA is TGTGCCAGCAGGGGACTAGCGGGAGCGAATGAGCAGTTCTTC. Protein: CASRGLAGANEQFF. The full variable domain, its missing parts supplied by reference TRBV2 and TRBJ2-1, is EPEVTQTPSHQVTQMGQEVILRCVPISNHLYFYWYRQILGQKVEFLVSFYNNEISEKSEIFDDQFSVERPDGSNFTLKIRSTKLEDSAMYFCASRGLAGANEQFFGPGTRLTVL.

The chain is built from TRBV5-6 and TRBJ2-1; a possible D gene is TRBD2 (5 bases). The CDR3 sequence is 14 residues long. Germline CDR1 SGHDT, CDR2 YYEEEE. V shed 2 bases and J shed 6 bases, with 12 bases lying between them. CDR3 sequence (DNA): TGTGCCAGCAGCTTTGGGAGCGCGCTCAATGAGCAGTTCTTC. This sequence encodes CASSFGSALNEQFF.

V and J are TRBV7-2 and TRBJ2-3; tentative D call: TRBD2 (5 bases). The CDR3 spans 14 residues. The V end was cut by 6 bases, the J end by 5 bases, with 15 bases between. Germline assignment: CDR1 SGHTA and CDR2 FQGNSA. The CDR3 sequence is CASRRLSAEDTQYF. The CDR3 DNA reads TGTGCCAGCAGGAGACTATCCGCGGAAGATACGCAGTATTTT. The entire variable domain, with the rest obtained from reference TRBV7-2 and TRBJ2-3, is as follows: GAGVSQSPSNKVTEKGKDVELRCDPISGHTALYWYRQSLGQGLEFLIYFQGNSAPDKSGLPSDRFSAERTGGSVSTLTIQRTQQEDSAVYLCASRRLSAEDTQYFGPGTRLTVL.

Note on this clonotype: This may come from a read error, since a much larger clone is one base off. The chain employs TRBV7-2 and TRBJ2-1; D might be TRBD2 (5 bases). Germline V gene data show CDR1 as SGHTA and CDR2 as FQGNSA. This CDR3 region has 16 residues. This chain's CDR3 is CASSLARPSSYNEKFF. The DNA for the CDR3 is TGTGCCAGCAGCTTAGCGCGCCCTAGCTCCTACAATGAGAAGTTCTTC.

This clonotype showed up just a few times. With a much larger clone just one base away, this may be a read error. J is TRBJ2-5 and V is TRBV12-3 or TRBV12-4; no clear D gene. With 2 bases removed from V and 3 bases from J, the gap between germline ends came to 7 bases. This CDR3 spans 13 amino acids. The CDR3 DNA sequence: TGTGCCAGCAGTTTACAGGAGAAAGAGACCCAGTACTTC. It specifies CASSLQEKETQYF.

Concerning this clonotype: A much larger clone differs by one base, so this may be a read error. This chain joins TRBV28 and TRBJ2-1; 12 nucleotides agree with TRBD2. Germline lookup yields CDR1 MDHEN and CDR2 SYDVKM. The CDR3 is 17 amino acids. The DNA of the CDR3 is TGTGCCAGCAGCCACCGACTAGCGGGGGCCGTCTACGATGAGCAGTTCTTC. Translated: CASSHRLAGAVYDEQFF.

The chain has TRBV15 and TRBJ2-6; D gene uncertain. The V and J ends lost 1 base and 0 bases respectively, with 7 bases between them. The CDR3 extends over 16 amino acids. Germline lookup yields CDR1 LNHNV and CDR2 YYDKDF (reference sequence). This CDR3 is CATSRGRDSGANVLTF. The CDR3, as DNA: TGTGCCACCAGCAGAGGAAGGGACTCTGGGGCCAACGTCCTGACTTTC.

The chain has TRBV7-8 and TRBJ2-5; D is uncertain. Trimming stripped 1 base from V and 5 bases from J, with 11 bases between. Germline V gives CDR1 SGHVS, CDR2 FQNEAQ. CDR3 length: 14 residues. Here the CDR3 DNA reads TGTGCCAGCAGCTTAGGACCCGATTGGGAGACCCAGTACTTC. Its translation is CASSLGPDWETQYF.

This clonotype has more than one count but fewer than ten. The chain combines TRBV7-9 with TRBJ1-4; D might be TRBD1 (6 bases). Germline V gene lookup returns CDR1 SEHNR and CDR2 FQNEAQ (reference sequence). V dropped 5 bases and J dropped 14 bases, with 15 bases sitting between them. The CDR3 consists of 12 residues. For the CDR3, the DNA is TGTGCCAGCAGCAGAGACCGGGGGCGGCTGTTTTTT. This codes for CASSRDRGRLFF. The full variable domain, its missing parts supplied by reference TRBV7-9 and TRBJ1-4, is DTGVSQNPRHKITKRGQNVTFRCDPISEHNRLYWYRQTLGQGPEFLTYFQNEAQLEKSRLLSDRFSAERPKGSFSTLEIQRTEQGDSAMYLCASSRDRGRLFFGSGTQLSVL.

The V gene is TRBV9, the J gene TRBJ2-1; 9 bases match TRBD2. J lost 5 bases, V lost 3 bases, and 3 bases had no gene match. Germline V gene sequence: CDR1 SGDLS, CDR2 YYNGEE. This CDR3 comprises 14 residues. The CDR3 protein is CASSAVAGDNEQFF. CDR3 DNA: TGTGCCAGCAGCGCAGTAGCGGGAGACAATGAGCAGTTCTTC.

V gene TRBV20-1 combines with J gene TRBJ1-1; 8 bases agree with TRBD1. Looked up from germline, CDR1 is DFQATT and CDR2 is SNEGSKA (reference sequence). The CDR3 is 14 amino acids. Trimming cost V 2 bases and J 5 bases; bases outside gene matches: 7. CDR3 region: CSARLRTGPTEAFF. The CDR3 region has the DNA TGCAGTGCTAGACTCCGGACAGGGCCTACTGAAGCTTTCTTT.

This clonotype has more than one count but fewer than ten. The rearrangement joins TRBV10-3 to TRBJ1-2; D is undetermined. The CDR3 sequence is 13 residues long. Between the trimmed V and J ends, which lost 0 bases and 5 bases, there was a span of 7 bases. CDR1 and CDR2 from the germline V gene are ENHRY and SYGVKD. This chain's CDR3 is CAISESTGYGYTF. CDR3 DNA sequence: TGTGCCATCAGTGAGTCGACGGGGTATGGCTACACCTTC.

CDR3 coding DNA: TGTGCCAGCAGCGGGAACAGGGTCAATCAGCCCCAGCATTTT. This sequence encodes CASSGNRVNQPQHF. J is TRBJ1-5 and V is TRBV28; a possible D gene is TRBD1 (6 bases). Per the germline V gene, CDR1 is MDHEN and CDR2 is SYDVKM. Trimming left V 6 bases short and J 3 bases short, with 12 bases between. The CDR3 length is 14 residues.

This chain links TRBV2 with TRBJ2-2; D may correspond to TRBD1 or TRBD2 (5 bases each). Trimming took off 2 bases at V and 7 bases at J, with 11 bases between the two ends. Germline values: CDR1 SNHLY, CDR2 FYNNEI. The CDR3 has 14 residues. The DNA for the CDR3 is TGTGCCAGCAGTGAATCCTCTGGGGGCGGGGAGCTGTTTTTT. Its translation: CASSESSGGGELFF.

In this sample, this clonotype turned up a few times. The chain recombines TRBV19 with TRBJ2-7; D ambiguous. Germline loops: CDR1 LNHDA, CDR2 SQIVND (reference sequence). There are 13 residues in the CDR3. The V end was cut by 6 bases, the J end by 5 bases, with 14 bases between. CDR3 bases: TGTGCCAGTAGCATCGGTCGTTCGGACGAGCAGTACTTC. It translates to CASSIGRSDEQYF.

CDR3 protein: CASSHGAYNEQFF. The CDR3 nucleotides are TGCGCCAGCAGCCACGGGGCCTACAATGAGCAGTTCTTC. The chain combines TRBV4-3 with TRBJ2-1, with a possible D match to TRBD2 (5 bases). Germline V gene data show CDR1 as LGHNA and CDR2 as YSLEER. The CDR3 covers 13 residues. The V end was cut by 3 bases, the J end by 2 bases, with 5 bases between.

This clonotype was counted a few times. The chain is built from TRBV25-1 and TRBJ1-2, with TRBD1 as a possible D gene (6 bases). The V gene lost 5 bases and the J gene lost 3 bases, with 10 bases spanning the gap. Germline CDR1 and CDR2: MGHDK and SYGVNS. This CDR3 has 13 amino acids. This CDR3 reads CASSKRGDYGYTF. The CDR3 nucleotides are TGTGCCAGCAGTAAAAGGGGGGACTATGGCTACACCTTC.

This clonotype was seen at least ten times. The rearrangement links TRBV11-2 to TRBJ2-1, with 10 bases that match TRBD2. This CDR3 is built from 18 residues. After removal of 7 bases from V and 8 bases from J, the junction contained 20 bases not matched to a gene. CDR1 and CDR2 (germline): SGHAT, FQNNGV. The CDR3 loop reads CASTQERGGVEYGDEQFF. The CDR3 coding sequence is TGTGCCAGCACCCAAGAGCGGGGGGGGGTGGAGTATGGCGATGAGCAGTTCTTC.

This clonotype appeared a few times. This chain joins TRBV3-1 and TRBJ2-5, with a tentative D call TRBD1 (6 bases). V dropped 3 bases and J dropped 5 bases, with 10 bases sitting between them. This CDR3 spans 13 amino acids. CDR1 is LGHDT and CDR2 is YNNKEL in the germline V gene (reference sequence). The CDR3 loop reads CASSHGGRETQYF. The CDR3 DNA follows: TGTGCCAGCAGCCATGGGGGCCGGGAGACCCAGTACTTC.

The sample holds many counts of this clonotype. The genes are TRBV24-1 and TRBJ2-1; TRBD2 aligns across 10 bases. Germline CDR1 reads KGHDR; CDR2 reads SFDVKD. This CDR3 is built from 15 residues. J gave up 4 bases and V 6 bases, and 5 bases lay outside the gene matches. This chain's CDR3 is CATSPRTSGYNEQFF. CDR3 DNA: TGTGCCACCAGTCCTCGGACTAGCGGTTACAATGAGCAGTTCTTC.

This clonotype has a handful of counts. The CDR3 protein is CASSRGTNEQYF. The DNA for the CDR3 is TGTGCCAGCAGCCGGGGCACGAACGAGCAGTACTTC. The rearrangement uses TRBV7-6 and TRBJ2-7; D possibly matches TRBD1 or TRBD2 (5 bases each). This CDR3 contains 12 residues. Trimming removed 5 bases from V and 5 bases from J, with 10 bases in between. CDR1 and CDR2 from the germline V gene are SGHVS and FNYEAQ.

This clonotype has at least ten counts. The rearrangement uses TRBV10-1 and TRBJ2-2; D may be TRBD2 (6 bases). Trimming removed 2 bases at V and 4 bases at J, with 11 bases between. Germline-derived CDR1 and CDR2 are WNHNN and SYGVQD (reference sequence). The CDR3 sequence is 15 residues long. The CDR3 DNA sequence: TGCGCCAGCAGTGAGGGGGGGAAGGTCACCGGGGAGCTGTTTTTT. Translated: CASSEGGKVTGELFF.

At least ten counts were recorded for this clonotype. CDR3 sequence: CASSLGGGINEQYF. The CDR3 DNA is TGCGCCAGCAGCTTGGGAGGGGGTATCAACGAGCAGTACTTC. The chain carries TRBV5-1 and TRBJ2-7; the D gene is possibly TRBD1 (6 bases). Germline CDR1 is SGHRS and CDR2 is YFSETQ. The germline V and J ends were trimmed by 0 bases and 5 bases, with 12 bases remaining between them. This CDR3 spans 14 amino acids.